Below, 21 T cell receptor beta chains from the same sample are listed, as sequenced in a study of T cell responses to AZD1222 COVID-19 vaccine. The protocol was immunoSEQ multiplex PCR, while the TCRdb copy is restricted to in-frame clones and leaves out a portion. This sample has around 110,000 clones, with roughly nine tenths found just once. This material consisted of peripheral blood, taken 28 days after the second AZD1222 dose. Receptors were obtained from an adult who received the AZD1222 COVID-19 vaccine.

This sequence joins TRBV27 and TRBJ2-7; 13 nucleotides line up with TRBD2. The germline gives CDR1 MNHEY, CDR2 SMNVEV (reference sequence). This CDR3 is 14 amino acids long. Trimming took 6 bases from V and 5 from J; bases not matched to a gene: 4. For the CDR3, the DNA is TGTGCCAGCAGCGGACTAGCGGGAGTGAACGAGCAGTACTTC. Translated, it gives CASSGLAGVNEQYF.

The rearrangement links TRBV19 to TRBJ1-5; 7 bases are a match to TRBD1. Germline V lookup: CDR1 LNHDA, CDR2 SQIVND (reference sequence). CDR3 length: 18 amino acids. The trim removed 3 bases at V and 7 bases at J, leaving 18 bases unmatched. CDR3 in amino acids: CASSISGLYRGREQPQHF. CDR3 coding DNA: TGTGCCAGTAGTATTTCGGGTCTTTACAGGGGACGGGAACAGCCCCAGCATTTT.

The CDR3: CAWSVLGQSRREAFF. The CDR3 region has the DNA TGTGCCTGGAGTGTACTTGGACAGAGCCGCCGTGAAGCTTTCTTT. The chain has TRBV30 and TRBJ1-1, with D tentatively TRBD1 (6 bases). CDR3 length: 15 residues. Germline lookup yields CDR1 GTSNPN and CDR2 SVGIG (reference sequence). The V end was cut by 0 bases, the J end by 7 bases, with 18 bases between.

This chain connects TRBV9 to TRBJ1-3; D remains unclear. Germline lookup yields CDR1 SGDLS and CDR2 YYNGEE. This CDR3 is 13 amino acids long. V lost 0 bases and J 1 base, leaving 2 bases between the germline ends. This chain's CDR3 is CASSVESGNTIYF. The DNA of the CDR3 is TGTGCCAGCAGCGTAGAATCTGGAAACACCATATATTTT.

The chain uses TRBV3-1 (or the pseudogene TRBV3-2) and TRBJ1-1; tentative D call: TRBD1 (5 bases). The V and J ends lost 2 bases and 1 base respectively, with 14 bases between them. CDR1 and CDR2 from the germline V gene are LGHDT and YNNKEL (reference sequence). The length of the CDR3 is 16 residues. The CDR3 region is CASSQFYGGWNTEAFF. CDR3 DNA: TGTGCCAGCAGCCAATTTTACGGGGGATGGAACACTGAAGCTTTCTTT.

This chain joins TRBV28 and TRBJ1-5, with D possibly being TRBD1 (5 bases). CDR1 MDHEN and CDR2 SYDVKM come from the germline V gene. Trimming removed 4 bases at V and 0 bases at J, with 25 bases between. The CDR3 length is 20 residues. The CDR3 is CASSSGLWGTEDYSNQPQHF. The DNA for the CDR3 is TGTGCCAGCAGTTCGGGGCTTTGGGGCACCGAGGACTATAGCAATCAGCCCCAGCATTTT.

This clone has just one count. V gene TRBV30 combines with J gene TRBJ1-3; D gene ambiguous. V dropped 4 bases and J dropped 4 bases, with 5 bases sitting between them. Germline lookup yields CDR1 GTSNPN and CDR2 SVGIG (reference sequence). The CDR3 spans 11 residues. The CDR3 spells CAWIPGNTIYF. The DNA of the CDR3 is TGTGCCTGGATTCCCGGAAACACCATATATTTT.

There are a few counts of this clone. The chain uses TRBV19 and TRBJ2-2; 8 nucleotides match TRBD1. The CDR3 has 18 amino acids. Germline V CDR1 and CDR2: LNHDA, SQIVND (reference sequence). V was clipped by 8 bases and J by 4 bases; unmatched bases: 18. The CDR3 coding sequence is TGTGCCAGTTTGGTCTCTCCACCGGGACAGGCTCCCACCGGGGAGCTGTTTTTT. Its translation is CASLVSPPGQAPTGELFF.

This chain connects TRBV19 to TRBJ2-7; 8 bases align to TRBD1. Germline CDR1 LNHDA, CDR2 SQIVND (reference sequence). The CDR3 is made up of 15 amino acids. With V trimmed by 5 bases and J by 4 bases, 10 bases remained unmatched. The CDR3 reads CASSEAGTGVYEQYF. The DNA of the CDR3 is TGTGCCAGTAGTGAGGCCGGGACAGGAGTATACGAGCAGTACTTC.

The rearrangement joins TRBV27 to TRBJ2-7, with 7 bases that match TRBD2. This CDR3 has 14 amino acids. The V segment lost 2 bases and the J segment 2 bases; nucleotides outside the gene matches: 3. CDR1 and CDR2 (germline): MNHEY, SMNVEV (reference sequence). CDR3 sequence reads: CASSLGLVAYEQYF. The CDR3 region has the DNA TGTGCCAGCAGTTTAGGACTAGTAGCCTACGAGCAGTACTTC.

The gene calls are TRBV2 and TRBJ1-1; D gene unclear. Germline assignment: CDR1 SNHLY and CDR2 FYNNEI. The CDR3 runs 13 residues. Trimming left V 7 bases short and J 0 bases short, with 9 bases between. The CDR3 coding sequence is TGTGCCAGCACTCTTTCCCTGAACACTGAAGCTTTCTTT. This sequence encodes CASTLSLNTEAFF. Variable domain in full (rest from reference TRBV2 and TRBJ1-1): EPEVTQTPSHQVTQMGQEVILRCVPISNHLYFYWYRQILGQKVEFLVSFYNNEISEKSEIFDDQFSVERPDGSNFTLKIRSTKLEDSAMYFCASTLSLNTEAFFGQGTRLTVV.

The table lists this clone with a count of one. V and J are TRBV18 and TRBJ1-2, with a tentative D call TRBD1 (6 bases). The CDR3 is made up of 13 amino acids. Trimming removed 3 bases from V and 7 bases from J, with 12 bases in between. The germline gives CDR1 KGHSH, CDR2 LQKENI. CDR3 coding DNA: TGTGCCAGCTCACCGCCAGGGGTCGTTGGCTACACCTTC. Its translation: CASSPPGVVGYTF.

Only a few counts were recorded for this clone. V usage is TRBV5-1 and J usage is TRBJ1-3; perhaps TRBD1 as D (5 bases). This CDR3 spans 17 amino acids. The V gene's germline CDR1 is SGHRS and CDR2 YFSETQ. The V end was cut by 4 bases, the J end by 0 bases, with 17 bases between. CDR3 region: CASSTATGDNSGNTIYF. For the CDR3, the DNA is TGCGCCAGCAGCACGGCTACAGGTGACAACTCTGGAAACACCATATATTTT.

This rearrangement joins TRBV9 to TRBJ2-1; TRBD2 matches 9 bases. Germline V CDR1 and CDR2: SGDLS, YYNGEE. J gave up 4 bases and V 0 bases, and 8 bases lay outside the gene matches. This CDR3 spans 17 amino acids. CDR3 in amino acids: CASSVAIAGENYNEQFF. The CDR3, as DNA: TGTGCCAGCAGCGTAGCAATAGCGGGAGAGAATTACAATGAGCAGTTCTTC.

The V and J genes are TRBV6-5 and TRBJ1-6; D is unresolved. Trimming cost V 6 bases and J 3 bases, with 9 bases left between them. The germline gives CDR1 MNHEY, CDR2 SVGAGI. The CDR3 is made up of 14 amino acids. The CDR3 here is CASRLTVYNSPLHF. The CDR3 region has the DNA TGTGCCAGCAGACTGACTGTCTATAATTCACCCCTCCACTTT.

The chain recombines TRBV7-9 with TRBJ1-3; D perhaps matches TRBD1 (5 bases). Trimming left V 2 bases short and J 4 bases short, with 18 bases between. Germline V lookup: CDR1 SEHNR, CDR2 FQNEAQ (reference sequence). This CDR3 region has 17 residues. The CDR3 nucleotides read TGTGCCAGCAGCTTAATGATGGGGCCTCTAGTAGGAAACACCATATATTTT. This encodes CASSLMMGPLVGNTIYF.

The chain combines TRBV28 with TRBJ1-5, with TRBD1 as a possible D gene (6 bases). Germline CDR1 reads MDHEN; CDR2 reads SYDVKM. Trimming shortened V by 4 bases and J by 9 bases, and 10 bases separated the two germline ends. The length of the CDR3 is 12 residues. CDR3 sequence: CASSSTGLPQHF. In DNA, the CDR3 is TGTGCCAGCAGTTCAACAGGGTTGCCCCAGCATTTT.

The chain carries TRBV10-3 and TRBJ1-2; D is possibly TRBD1 (6 bases). Germline V CDR1 and CDR2: ENHRY, SYGVKD. The V end was cut by 7 bases, the J end by 5 bases, with 11 bases between. CDR3 length: 12 amino acids. Here the CDR3 reads CAITGAGYGYTF. The CDR3 bases are TGTGCCATCACGGGGGCCGGATATGGCTACACCTTC.

This clone was found a few times. The chain couples TRBV24-1 to TRBJ1-5; the D is unclear. This CDR3 has 16 residues. Germline CDR1 KGHDR, CDR2 SFDVKD. Trimming removed 2 bases from V and 1 base from J, with 11 bases in between. The CDR3 loop reads CATSDSTWASNQPQHF. The CDR3 DNA sequence: TGTGCCACCAGTGATTCCACCTGGGCGAGCAATCAGCCCCAGCATTTT.

This chain connects TRBV3-1 (or the pseudogene TRBV3-2) to TRBJ2-1; 7 bases fit TRBD1. Germline CDR1 is LGHDT and CDR2 is YNNKEL (reference sequence). The CDR3 loop spans 13 amino acids. V was clipped by 2 bases and J by 15 bases; unmatched bases: 10. In DNA, the CDR3 is TGTGCCAGCAGCCAAAGGAGAGGGGGCGCCGGGTTCTTC. This sequence encodes CASSQRRGGAGFF.

This chain links TRBV5-6 with TRBJ2-2; unclear D gene. This CDR3 has 14 residues. Per the germline V gene, CDR1 is SGHDT and CDR2 is YYEEEE. V lost 1 base and J lost 6, with 10 bases in between. CDR3 sequence (DNA): TGTGCCAGCAGCTTGAGCCCAAATCCCGGGGAGCTGTTTTTT. It codes for CASSLSPNPGELFF.